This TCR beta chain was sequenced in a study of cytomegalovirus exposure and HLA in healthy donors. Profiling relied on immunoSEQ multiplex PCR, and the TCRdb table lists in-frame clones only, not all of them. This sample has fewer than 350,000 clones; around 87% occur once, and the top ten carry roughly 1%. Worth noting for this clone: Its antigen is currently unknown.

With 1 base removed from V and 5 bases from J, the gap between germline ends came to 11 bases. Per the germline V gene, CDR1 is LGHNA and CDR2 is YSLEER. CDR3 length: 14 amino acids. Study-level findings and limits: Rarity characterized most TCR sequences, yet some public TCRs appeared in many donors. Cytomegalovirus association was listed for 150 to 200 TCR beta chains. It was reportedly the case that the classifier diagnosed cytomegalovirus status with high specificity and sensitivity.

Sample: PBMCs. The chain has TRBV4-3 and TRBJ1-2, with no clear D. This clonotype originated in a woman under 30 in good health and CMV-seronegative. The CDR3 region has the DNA TGCGCCAGCAGCCAAGCCGGGGAAATGTATGGCTACACCTTC. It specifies CASSQAGEMYGYTF.